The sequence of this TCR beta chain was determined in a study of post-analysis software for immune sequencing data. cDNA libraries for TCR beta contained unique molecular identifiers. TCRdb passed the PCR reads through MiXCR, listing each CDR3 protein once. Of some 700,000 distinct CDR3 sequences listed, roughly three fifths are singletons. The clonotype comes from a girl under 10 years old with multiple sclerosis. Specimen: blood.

Here the CDR3 DNA reads TGTGCCAGCAGCTTTCACGTGTCTTCGGGGTTAGCCAAAAACATTCAGTACTTC. Translation: CASSFHVSSGLAKNIQYF. V usage is TRBV7-2 and J usage is TRBJ2-4, with D possibly being TRBD2 (5 bases). Per the germline V gene, CDR1 is SGHTA and CDR2 is FQGNSA. The CDR3 covers 18 residues. With 3 bases removed from V and 0 bases from J, the gap between germline ends came to 18 bases.